This TCR beta chain was recorded in a study of blood T cells in healthy people across ages. At the level of the study: Template switching picked up about one barcoded beta molecule for each two T cells. The study, taken as a whole, reports: Whereas aged donors had fewer naive CD4+ cells, long-lived donors had more of them and higher diversity.

A sample-barcoded 5' primer and a J-beta primer mix were used in a second PCR of about 7 to 11 cycles. From each sample, at least 3 million paired-end reads containing CDR3 were obtained. TCRdb passed the 5' RACE reads through MiXCR, listing each CDR3 protein once. The sample consists of about 1.4 million distinct CDR3 sequences, around 59% of them appearing once. Germline CDR1 is ENHRY and CDR2 is SYGVKD. The CDR3 sequence is 14 residues long. The V segment lost 6 bases and the J segment 3 bases; nucleotides outside the gene matches: 5. This clonotype was observed a single time. Its matching antigen is unknown. Every donor provided approximately 10 milliliters of peripheral blood.

Sequencing was performed on blood. The chain couples TRBV10-3 to TRBJ2-3; TRBD2 matches at 8 bases. The TCR was taken from a young man in good health. The CDR3: CAIRMAGGTDTQYF. DNA of the CDR3: TGTGCCATCAGGATGGCGGGAGGAACAGATACGCAGTATTTT.